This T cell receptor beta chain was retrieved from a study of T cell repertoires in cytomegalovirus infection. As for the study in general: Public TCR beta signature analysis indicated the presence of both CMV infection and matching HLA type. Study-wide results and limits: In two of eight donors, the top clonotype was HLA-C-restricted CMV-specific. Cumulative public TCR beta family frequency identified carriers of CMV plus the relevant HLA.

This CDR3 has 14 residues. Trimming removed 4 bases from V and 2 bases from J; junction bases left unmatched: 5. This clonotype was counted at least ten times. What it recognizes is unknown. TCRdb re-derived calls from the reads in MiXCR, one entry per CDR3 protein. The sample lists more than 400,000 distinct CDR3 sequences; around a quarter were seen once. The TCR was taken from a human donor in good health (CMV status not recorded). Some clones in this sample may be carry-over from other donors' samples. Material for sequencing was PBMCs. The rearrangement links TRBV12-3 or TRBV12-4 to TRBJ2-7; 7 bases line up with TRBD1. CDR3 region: CASSSRQGPYEQYF. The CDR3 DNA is TGTGCCAGCAGTTCCCGACAGGGTCCCTACGAGCAGTACTTC.